This record covers a single TCR beta chain. Other nucleotide sequences from this sample produce the same CDR3. Trimming cost V 0 bases and J 2 bases, with 7 bases left between them. From germline, CDR1 is KGHSH and CDR2 LQKENI. The CDR3 length is 14 residues. The sample is drawn from a study of tissue T cells after allogeneic stem cell transplantation. Profiled with immunoSEQ multiplex PCR; TCRdb holds only in-frame clones, not every one. The sample yields 950 to 1,500 clones, 70% seen once. Gastrointestinal graft-versus-host disease was present in all patients, each treated with several therapy lines.

The sample here was skin, taken at autopsy. The clonotype comes from a male patient over 55 with steroid-refractory graft-versus-host disease after an allogeneic stem cell transplant. Part of the T cell pool may stem from the graft donor. The gene calls are TRBV18 and TRBJ2-5; D perhaps matches TRBD2 (5 bases). CDR3 DNA: TGTGCCAGCTCACCACCGGGAGCTCAAGAGACCCAGTACTTC. Translating gives CASSPPGAQETQYF.